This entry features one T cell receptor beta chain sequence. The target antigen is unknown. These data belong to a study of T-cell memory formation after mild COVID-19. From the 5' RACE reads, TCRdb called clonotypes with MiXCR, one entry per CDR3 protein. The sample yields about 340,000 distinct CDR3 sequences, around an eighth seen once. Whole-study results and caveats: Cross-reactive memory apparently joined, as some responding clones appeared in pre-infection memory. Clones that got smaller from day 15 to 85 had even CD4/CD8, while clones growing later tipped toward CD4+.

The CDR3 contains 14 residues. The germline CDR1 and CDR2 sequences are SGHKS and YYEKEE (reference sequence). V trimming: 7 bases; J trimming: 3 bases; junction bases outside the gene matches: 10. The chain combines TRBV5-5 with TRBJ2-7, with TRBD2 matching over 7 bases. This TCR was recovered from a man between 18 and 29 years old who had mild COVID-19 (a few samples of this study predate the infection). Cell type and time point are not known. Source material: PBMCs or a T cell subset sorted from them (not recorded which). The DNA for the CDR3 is TGTGCCAGCCGCGGGGGAGGAATGGGCTACGAGCAGTACGTC. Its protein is CASRGGGMGYEQYV.